This TCR beta chain was captured by sequencing in a study of identical twins. Template switching created a universal primer site, and the cDNA included unique molecular identifiers. TCRdb itself ran the 5' RACE reads through MiXCR, one entry per CDR3 protein. The table includes 550,000 to 800,000 distinct CDR3 sequences, about 7.1% detected once. There are a few counts of this clonotype. V gave up 2 bases and J gave up 7 bases; unmatched junction bases: 4. Germline-derived CDR1 and CDR2 are MDHEN and SYDVKM. There are 14 residues in the CDR3. These sequences were also reported in another study, on yellow fever vaccine responses in identical twins.

The sequence was obtained from a woman aged 18-30 years in good health. Sequencing used PBMCs. The genes are TRBV28 and TRBJ1-4, with 7 bases matching TRBD1. CDR3 coding DNA: TGTGCCAGCAGTTTACGGGGGACAGCTGAAAAACTGTTTTTT. Its translation: CASSLRGTAEKLFF.